This TCR beta chain was identified during a study of blood T cell repertoires in COVID-19. As for the study in general: Italy, Spain and the United States were the sources of the convalescent and acute COVID-19 samples. Sources were T cells, B-cell-depleted T cells, or PBMCs; the material itself was cDNA or gDNA.

Looked up from germline, CDR1 is LNHDA and CDR2 is SQIVND (reference sequence). The ends lost 5 bases at V and 9 bases at J; junction bases unmatched: 4. The CDR3 contains 13 residues. Original data processing: From reference gene primer amplification, estimates of nucleated cell counts were derived. The method was immunoSEQ multiplex PCR; TCRdb's version includes in-frame clones alone and lacks a portion of them. V, J and clone size are those of that table, while D and trimming were read from the DNA. Of 96,000 or so clones detected, approximately 91% appear once; the ten largest clones hold 2.9%. The gene calls are TRBV19 and TRBJ1-6; 7 bases agree with TRBD1. The sample consisted of peripheral blood. The source of this sequence is an elderly woman with acute or convalescent COVID-19. CDR3 in DNA: TGTGCCAGTAGTGGGACAGTACGTTCACCCCTCCACTTT. This encodes CASSGTVRSPLHF. The whole variable domain, filled in from reference TRBV19 and TRBJ1-6, reads DGGITQSPKYLFRKEGQNVTLSCEQNLNHDAMYWYRQDPGQGLRLIYYSQIVNDFQKGDIAEGYSVSREKKESFPLTVTSAQKNPTAFYLCASSGTVRSPLHFGNGTRLTVT.